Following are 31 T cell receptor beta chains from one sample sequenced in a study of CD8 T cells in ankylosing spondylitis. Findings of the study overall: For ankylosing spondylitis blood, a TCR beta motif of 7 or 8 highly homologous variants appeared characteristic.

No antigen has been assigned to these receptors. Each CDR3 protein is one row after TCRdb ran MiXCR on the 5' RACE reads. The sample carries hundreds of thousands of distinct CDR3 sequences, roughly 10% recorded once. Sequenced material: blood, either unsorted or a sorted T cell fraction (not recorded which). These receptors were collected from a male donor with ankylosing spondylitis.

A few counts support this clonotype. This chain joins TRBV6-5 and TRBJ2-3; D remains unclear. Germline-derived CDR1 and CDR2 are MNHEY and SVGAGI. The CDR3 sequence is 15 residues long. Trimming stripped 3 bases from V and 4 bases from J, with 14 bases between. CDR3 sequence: CASSYLGGRADTQYF. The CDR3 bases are TGTGCCAGCAGTTATCTTGGCGGCCGGGCAGATACGCAGTATTTT.

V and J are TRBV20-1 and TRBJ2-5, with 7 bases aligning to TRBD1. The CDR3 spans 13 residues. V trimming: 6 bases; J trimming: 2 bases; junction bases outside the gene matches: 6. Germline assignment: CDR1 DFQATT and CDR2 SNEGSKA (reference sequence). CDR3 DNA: TGCAGTGCGCCGGGACAGTGGCAAGAGACCCAGTACTTC. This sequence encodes CSAPGQWQETQYF.

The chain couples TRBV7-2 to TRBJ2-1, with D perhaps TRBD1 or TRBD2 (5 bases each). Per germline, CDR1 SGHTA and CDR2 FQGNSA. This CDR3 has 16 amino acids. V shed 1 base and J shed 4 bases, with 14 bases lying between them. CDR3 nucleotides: TGTGCCAGCAGCTTAGTTTCTGGGACCCAATACAATGAGCAGTTCTTC. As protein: CASSLVSGTQYNEQFF.

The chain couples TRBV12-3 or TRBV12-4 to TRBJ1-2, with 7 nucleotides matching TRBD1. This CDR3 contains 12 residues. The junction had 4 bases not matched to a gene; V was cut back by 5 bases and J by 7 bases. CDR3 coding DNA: TGTGCCAGCAGTCTGACAGGGCTTGGCTACACCTTC. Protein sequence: CASSLTGLGYTF.

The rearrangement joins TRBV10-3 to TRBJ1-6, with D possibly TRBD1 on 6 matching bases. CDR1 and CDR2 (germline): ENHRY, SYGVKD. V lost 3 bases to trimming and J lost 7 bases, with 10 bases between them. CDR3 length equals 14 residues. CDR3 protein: CAISERQGNSPLHF. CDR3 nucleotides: TGTGCCATCAGTGAAAGGCAGGGGAATTCACCCCTCCACTTT.

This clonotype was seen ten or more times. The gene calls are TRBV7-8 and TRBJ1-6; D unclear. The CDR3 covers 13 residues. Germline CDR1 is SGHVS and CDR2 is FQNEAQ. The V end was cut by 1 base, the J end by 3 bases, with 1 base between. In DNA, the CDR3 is TGTGCCAGCAGCTTAGACTATAATTCACCCCTCCACTTT. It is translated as CASSLDYNSPLHF.

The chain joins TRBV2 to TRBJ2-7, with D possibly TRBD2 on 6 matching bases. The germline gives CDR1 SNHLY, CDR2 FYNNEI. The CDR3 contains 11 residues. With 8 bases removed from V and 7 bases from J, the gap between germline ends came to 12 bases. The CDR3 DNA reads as TGTGCCAGCGGGGGGACTCTGGAGCAGTACTTC. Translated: CASGGTLEQYF.

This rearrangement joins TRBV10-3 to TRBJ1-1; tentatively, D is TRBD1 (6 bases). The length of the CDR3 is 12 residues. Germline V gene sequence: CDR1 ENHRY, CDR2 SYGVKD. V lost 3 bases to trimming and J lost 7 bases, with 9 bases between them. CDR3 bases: TGTGCCATCAGTGAAGGACAGCTTGAAGCTTTCTTT. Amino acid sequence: CAISEGQLEAFF.

The CDR3 region has the DNA TGCAGTGCTTTCGGACAGGTGGGAAATGAAAAACTGTTTTTT. This gives the protein CSAFGQVGNEKLFF. This chain links TRBV20-1 with TRBJ1-4, with 7 bases fitting TRBD1. V trimming: 5 bases; J trimming: 5 bases; junction bases outside the gene matches: 8. The germline gives CDR1 DFQATT, CDR2 SNEGSKA (reference sequence). This CDR3 region has 14 residues.

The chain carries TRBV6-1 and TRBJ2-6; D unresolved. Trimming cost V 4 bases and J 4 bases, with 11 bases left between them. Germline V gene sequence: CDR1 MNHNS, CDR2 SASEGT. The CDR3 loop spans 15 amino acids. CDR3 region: CASSVREFGANVLTF. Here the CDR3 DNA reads TGTGCCAGCAGTGTAAGGGAATTCGGGGCCAACGTCCTGACTTTC.

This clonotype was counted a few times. CDR3 coding DNA: TGTGCCATCAGTGATCCTGGCTACAATGAGCAGTTCTTC. It yields the protein CAISDPGYNEQFF. The chain couples TRBV10-3 to TRBJ2-1, with D unclear. Germline loops: CDR1 ENHRY, CDR2 SYGVKD. The V end lost 3 bases, the J end lost 3 bases, and 6 bases lay between the germline ends. The CDR3 is 13 residues long.

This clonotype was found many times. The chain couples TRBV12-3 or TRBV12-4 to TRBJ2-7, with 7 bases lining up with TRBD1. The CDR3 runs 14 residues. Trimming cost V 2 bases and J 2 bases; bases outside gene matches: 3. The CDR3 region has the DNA TGTGCCAGCAGTTTAACAGGGGCCACCTACGAGCAGTACTTC. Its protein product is CASSLTGATYEQYF.

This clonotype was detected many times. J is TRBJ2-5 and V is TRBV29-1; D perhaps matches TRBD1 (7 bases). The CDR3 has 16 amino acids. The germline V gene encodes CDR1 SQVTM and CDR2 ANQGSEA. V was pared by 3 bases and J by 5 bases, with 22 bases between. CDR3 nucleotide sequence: TGCAGCGTTGAGCACAATCCAGGGGGGACGGTGGAGACCCAGTACTTC. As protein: CSVEHNPGGTVETQYF. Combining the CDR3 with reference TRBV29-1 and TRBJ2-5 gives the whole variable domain SAVISQKPSRDICQRGTSLTIQCQVDSQVTMMFWYRQQPGQSLTLIATANQGSEATYESGFVIDKFPISRPNLTFSTLTVSNMSPEDSSIYLCSVEHNPGGTVETQYFGPGTRLLVL.

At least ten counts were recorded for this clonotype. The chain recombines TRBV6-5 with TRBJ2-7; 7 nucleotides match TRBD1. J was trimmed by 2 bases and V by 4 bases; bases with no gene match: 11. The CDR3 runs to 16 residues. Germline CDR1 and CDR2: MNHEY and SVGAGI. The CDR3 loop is CASSSGIGGIPYEQYF. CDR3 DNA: TGTGCCAGCAGTTCCGGGATAGGGGGCATTCCCTACGAGCAGTACTTC.

In DNA, the CDR3 is TGTGCCAGCCAGCGGGGGCGAGGCACAGATACGCAGTATTTT. This translates into CASQRGRGTDTQYF. This chain uses TRBV6-1 with TRBJ2-3; 8 nucleotides align to TRBD2. Trimming took 8 bases from V and 1 from J; bases not matched to a gene: 5. Per the germline V gene, CDR1 is MNHNS and CDR2 is SASEGT. This CDR3 contains 14 residues.

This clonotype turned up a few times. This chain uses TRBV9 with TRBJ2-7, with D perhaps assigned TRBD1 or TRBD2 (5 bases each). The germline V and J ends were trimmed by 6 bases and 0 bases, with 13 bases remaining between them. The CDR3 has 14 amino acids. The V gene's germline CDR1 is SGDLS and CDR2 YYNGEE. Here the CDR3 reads CASNRQGVSYEQYF. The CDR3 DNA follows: TGTGCCAGCAACCGTCAGGGAGTCTCCTACGAGCAGTACTTC.

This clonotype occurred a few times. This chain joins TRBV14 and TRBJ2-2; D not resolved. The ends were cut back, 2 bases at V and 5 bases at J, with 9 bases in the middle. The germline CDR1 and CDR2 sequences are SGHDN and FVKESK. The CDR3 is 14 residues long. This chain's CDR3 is CASSQNLGTGELFF. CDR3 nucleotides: TGTGCCAGCAGCCAAAATTTGGGAACCGGGGAGCTGTTTTTT.

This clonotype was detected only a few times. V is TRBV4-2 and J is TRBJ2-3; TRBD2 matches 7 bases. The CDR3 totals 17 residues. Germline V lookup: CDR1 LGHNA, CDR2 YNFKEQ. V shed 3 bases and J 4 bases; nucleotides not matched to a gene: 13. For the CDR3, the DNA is TGTGCCAGCAGCCAGCGCCCGAAGCGGGGCAGACCAGATACGCAGTATTTT. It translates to CASSQRPKRGRPDTQYF.

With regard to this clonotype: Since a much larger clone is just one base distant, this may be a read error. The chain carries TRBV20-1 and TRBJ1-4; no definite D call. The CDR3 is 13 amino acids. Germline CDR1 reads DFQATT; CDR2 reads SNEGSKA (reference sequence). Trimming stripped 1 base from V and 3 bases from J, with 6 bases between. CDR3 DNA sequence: TGCAGTGCTAGAGGGCAGGCTAATGAAAAACTGTTTTTT. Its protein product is CSARGQANEKLFF.

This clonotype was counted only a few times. The CDR3 DNA follows: TGCAGTGCTAGAGGACAGGGGGCGAACTACAATGAGCAGTTCTTC. Its protein product is CSARGQGANYNEQFF. This chain connects TRBV20-1 to TRBJ2-1; TRBD1 matches 10 bases. The CDR3 runs 15 residues. V lost 1 base to trimming and J lost 3 bases; unmatched junction nucleotides: 3. Germline V lookup: CDR1 DFQATT, CDR2 SNEGSKA (reference sequence).

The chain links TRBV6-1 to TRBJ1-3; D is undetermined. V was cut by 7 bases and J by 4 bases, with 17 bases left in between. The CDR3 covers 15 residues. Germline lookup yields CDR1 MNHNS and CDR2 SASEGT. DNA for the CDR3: TGTGCCAGCAATCAAGGGCCTCCGGAGGGAAACACCATATATTTT. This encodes CASNQGPPEGNTIYF.

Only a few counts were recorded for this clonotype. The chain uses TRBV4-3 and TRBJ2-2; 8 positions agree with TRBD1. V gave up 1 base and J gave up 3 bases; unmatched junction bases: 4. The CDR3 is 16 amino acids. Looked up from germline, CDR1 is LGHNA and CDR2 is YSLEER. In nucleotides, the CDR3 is TGCGCCAGCAGCCAAGTCAGGGGGCTTGACACCGGGGAGCTGTTTTTT. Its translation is CASSQVRGLDTGELFF.

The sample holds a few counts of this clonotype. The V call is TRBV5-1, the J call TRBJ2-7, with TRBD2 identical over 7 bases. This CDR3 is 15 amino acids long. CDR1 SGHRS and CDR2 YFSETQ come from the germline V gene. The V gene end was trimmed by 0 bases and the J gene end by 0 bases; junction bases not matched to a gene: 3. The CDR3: CASSLGWTSSYEQYF. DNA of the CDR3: TGCGCCAGCAGCTTGGGTTGGACTAGCTCCTACGAGCAGTACTTC. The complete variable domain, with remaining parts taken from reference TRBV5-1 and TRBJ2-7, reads KAGVTQTPRYLIKTRGQQVTLSCSPISGHRSVSWYQQTPGQGLQFLFEYFSETQRNKGNFPGRFSGRQFSNSRSEMNVSTLELGDSALYLCASSLGWTSSYEQYFGPGTRLTVT.

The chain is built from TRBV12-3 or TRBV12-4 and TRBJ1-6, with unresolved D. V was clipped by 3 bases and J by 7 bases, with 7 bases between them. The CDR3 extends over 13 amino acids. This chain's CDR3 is CASSFYRNSPLHF. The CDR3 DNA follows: TGTGCCAGCAGTTTCTATCGGAATTCACCCCTCCACTTT.

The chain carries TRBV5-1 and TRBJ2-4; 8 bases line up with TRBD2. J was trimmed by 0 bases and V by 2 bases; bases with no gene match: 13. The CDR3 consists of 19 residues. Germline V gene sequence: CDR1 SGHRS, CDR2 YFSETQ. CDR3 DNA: TGCGCCAGCAGCTTATCTACTAGCGGCCTATCCCTAGCCAAAAACATTCAGTACTTC. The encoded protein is CASSLSTSGLSLAKNIQYF.

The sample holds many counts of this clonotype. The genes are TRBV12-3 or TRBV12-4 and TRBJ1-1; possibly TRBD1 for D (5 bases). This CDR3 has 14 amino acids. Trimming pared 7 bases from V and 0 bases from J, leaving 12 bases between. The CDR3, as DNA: TGTGCCAGCAATCCGACAGCGTTGAACACTGAAGCTTTCTTT. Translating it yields CASNPTALNTEAFF.

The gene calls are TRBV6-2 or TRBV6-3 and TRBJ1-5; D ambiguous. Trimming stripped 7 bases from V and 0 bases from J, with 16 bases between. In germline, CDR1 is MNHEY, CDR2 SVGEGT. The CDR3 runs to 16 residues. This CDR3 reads CASISKGGRSNQPQHF. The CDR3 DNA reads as TGTGCCAGCATCTCGAAGGGCGGACGTAGCAATCAGCCCCAGCATTTT.

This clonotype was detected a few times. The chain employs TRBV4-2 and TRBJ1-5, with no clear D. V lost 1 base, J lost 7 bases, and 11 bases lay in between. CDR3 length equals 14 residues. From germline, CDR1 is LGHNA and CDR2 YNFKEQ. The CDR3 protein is CASSQGPLGQPQHF. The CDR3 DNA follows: TGTGCCAGCAGCCAAGGCCCGCTTGGACAGCCCCAGCATTTT.

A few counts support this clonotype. The CDR3 reads CASSRPGGGEDEKLFF. In DNA form, the CDR3 reads TGCGCCAGCAGCCGGCCAGGGGGAGGTGAGGATGAAAAACTGTTTTTT. The chain has TRBV4-1 and TRBJ1-4; 7 nucleotides line up with TRBD1. There are 16 residues in the CDR3. Germline-derived CDR1 and CDR2 are MGHRA and YSYEKL. Germline trimming cut 4 bases from V and 6 bases from J; bases unmatched to any gene: 11.

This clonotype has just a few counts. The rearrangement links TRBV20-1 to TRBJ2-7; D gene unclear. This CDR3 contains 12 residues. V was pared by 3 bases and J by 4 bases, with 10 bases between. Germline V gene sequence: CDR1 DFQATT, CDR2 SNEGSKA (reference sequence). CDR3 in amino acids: CSASGSVYEQYF. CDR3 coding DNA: TGCAGTGCTAGTGGTTCAGTATACGAGCAGTACTTC.

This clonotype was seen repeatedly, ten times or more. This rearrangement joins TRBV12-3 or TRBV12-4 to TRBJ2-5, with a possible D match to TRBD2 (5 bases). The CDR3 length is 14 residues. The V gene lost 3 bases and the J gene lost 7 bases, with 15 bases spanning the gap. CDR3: CASSFSGSVATQYF. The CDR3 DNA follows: TGTGCCAGCAGTTTTTCGGGGTCGGTTGCGACCCAGTACTTC.